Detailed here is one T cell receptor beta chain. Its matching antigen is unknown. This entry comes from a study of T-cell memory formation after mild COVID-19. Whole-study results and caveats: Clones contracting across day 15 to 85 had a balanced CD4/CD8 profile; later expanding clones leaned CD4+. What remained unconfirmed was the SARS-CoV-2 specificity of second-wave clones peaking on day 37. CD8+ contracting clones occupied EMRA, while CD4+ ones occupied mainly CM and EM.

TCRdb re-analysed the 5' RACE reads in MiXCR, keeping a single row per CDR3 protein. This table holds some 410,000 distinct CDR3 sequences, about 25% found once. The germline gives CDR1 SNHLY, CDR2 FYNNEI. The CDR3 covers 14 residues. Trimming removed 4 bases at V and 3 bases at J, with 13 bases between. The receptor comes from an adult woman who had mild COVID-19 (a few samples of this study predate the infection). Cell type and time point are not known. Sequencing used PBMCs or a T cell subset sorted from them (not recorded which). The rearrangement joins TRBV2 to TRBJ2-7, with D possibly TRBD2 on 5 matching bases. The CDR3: CASSVYGERYEQYF. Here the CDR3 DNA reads TGTGCCAGCAGTGTTTACGGGGAGCGCTACGAGCAGTACTTC.